These 11 T cell receptor beta chains came from one sample sequenced in a study of OX40 agonist ivuxolimab in advanced cancers. The data were produced by immunoSEQ multiplex PCR, yet TCRdb's version contains in-frame clones alone and is incomplete. The sample has around 63,000 clones, about nine tenths seen once. Sequencing used CD4+ or CD8+ T cells sorted from blood, obtained in a trial of the OX40 agonist ivuxolimab. These receptors were collected from an adult with an advanced solid tumor such as melanoma, head and neck, liver or kidney cancer.

This clone has only a few counts. The genes are TRBV9 and TRBJ2-1; a weak D match, TRBD1 (5 bases). The CDR3 is 16 residues long. The V and J ends lost 0 bases and 0 bases respectively, with 10 bases between them. Germline lookup yields CDR1 SGDLS and CDR2 YYNGEE. The CDR3 nucleotides are TGTGCCAGCAGCGTAGGGGGCTCCCACTCCTACAATGAGCAGTTCTTC. This sequence encodes CASSVGGSHSYNEQFF.

V and J are TRBV30 and TRBJ2-1, with D tentatively TRBD1 (5 bases). This CDR3 has 13 amino acids. V lost 0 bases and J lost 6, with 9 bases in between. Germline values: CDR1 GTSNPN, CDR2 SVGIG (reference sequence). The CDR3 region has the DNA TGTGCCTGGAGTGTAGGGGCTTTCAATGAGCAGTTCTTC. It translates to CAWSVGAFNEQFF.

J is TRBJ2-7 and V is TRBV7-9, with 8 bases matching TRBD1. This CDR3 comprises 14 residues. The germline V gene encodes CDR1 SEHNR and CDR2 FQNEAQ (reference sequence). Unmatched junction bases numbered 5, after V lost 1 base and J lost 6 bases. This chain's CDR3 is CASSLDLTGGEQYF. The CDR3 DNA reads TGTGCCAGCAGCTTAGATCTAACAGGGGGCGAGCAGTACTTC.

This rearrangement joins TRBV28 to TRBJ2-3; D unclear. CDR1 and CDR2 (germline): MDHEN, SYDVKM. The ends were cut back, 3 bases at V and 0 bases at J, with 7 bases in the middle. CDR3 size: 14 residues. The CDR3 DNA reads TGTGCCAGCAGTTTCACGGGTAGCACAGATACGCAGTATTTT. This codes for CASSFTGSTDTQYF.

This chain joins TRBV19 and TRBJ1-2; D uncertain. The V end lost 3 bases, the J end lost 0 bases, and 11 bases lay between the germline ends. The length of the CDR3 is 15 residues. Germline loops: CDR1 LNHDA, CDR2 SQIVND (reference sequence). The DNA of the CDR3 is TGTGCCAGTAGTATCCAGTCCCCTTCTAACTATGGCTACACCTTC. Protein: CASSIQSPSNYGYTF.

The chain is built from TRBV29-1 and TRBJ2-3; 9 bases line up with TRBD2. J gave up 2 bases and V 1 base, and 10 bases lay outside the gene matches. The CDR3 totals 17 residues. Germline assignment: CDR1 SQVTM and CDR2 ANQGSEA. CDR3 sequence: CSVEGYSGREPTDTQYF. CDR3 nucleotide sequence: TGCAGCGTTGAAGGCTATAGCGGGAGAGAGCCCACAGATACGCAGTATTTT.

The table lists this clone with a count of one. CDR3 protein: CASSFLGSSYEQYF. The DNA for the CDR3 is TGTGCCAGCAGTTTTTTGGGTAGCTCCTACGAGCAGTACTTC. The V gene is TRBV28, the J gene TRBJ2-7; D remains ambiguous. The germline V gene has CDR1 MDHEN and CDR2 SYDVKM. Trimming pared 3 bases from V and 0 bases from J, leaving 9 bases between. The CDR3 is made up of 14 amino acids.

The gene calls are TRBV7-6 and TRBJ2-1; maybe TRBD2 (6 bases). From germline, CDR1 is SGHVS and CDR2 FNYEAQ. This CDR3 contains 14 residues. V lost 2 bases and J lost 10, with 15 bases in between. CDR3 loop: CASSLLASANEQFF. CDR3 bases: TGTGCCAGCAGCTTATTAGCTAGCGCTAACGAGCAGTTCTTC.

The chain combines TRBV29-1 with TRBJ2-5; D is unclear. V gave up 5 bases and J gave up 3 bases, with 4 bases separating them. From germline, CDR1 is SQVTM and CDR2 ANQGSEA. The CDR3 runs 10 residues. The CDR3 coding sequence is TGCAGCGTTAAGGAAGAGACCCAGTACTTC. It specifies CSVKEETQYF.

The CDR3 DNA reads as TGTGCCAGCAGCTTGGCCTTCGGCGTAGCGGGAGGTTCGGATGAGCAGTTCTTC. This sequence encodes CASSLAFGVAGGSDEQFF. The rearrangement joins TRBV5-5 to TRBJ2-1, with 10 bases identical to TRBD2. V was pared by 0 bases and J by 8 bases, with 14 bases of the junction left unmatched. This CDR3 is built from 18 residues. CDR1 SGHKS and CDR2 YYEKEE come from the germline V gene (reference sequence).

This clone came up once. The chain joins TRBV2 to TRBJ1-1; D uncertain. V lost 6 bases and J 6 bases, leaving 14 bases between the germline ends. The CDR3 contains 13 residues. Per germline, CDR1 SNHLY and CDR2 FYNNEI. CDR3 nucleotide sequence: TGTGCCAGCAGCTACGGGGTTGGACCTGAAGCTTTCTTT. Its protein product is CASSYGVGPEAFF.